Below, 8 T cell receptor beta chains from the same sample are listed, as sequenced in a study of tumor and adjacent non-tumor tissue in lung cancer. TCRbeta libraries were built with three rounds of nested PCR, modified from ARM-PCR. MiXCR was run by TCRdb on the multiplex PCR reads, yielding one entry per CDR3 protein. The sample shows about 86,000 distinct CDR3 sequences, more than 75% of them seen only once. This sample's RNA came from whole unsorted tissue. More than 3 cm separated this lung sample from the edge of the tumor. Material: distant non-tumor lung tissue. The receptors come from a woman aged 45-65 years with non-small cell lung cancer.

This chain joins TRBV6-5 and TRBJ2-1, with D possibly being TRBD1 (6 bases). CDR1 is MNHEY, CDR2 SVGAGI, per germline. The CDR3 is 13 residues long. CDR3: CASRDKGWKEQFF. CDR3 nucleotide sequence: TGTGCGAGCCGGGACAAGGGTTGGAAAGAGCAGTTCTTC.

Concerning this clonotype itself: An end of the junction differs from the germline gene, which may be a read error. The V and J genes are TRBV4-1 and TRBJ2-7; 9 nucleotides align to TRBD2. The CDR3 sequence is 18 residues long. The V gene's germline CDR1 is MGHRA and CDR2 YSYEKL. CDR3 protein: CARSQKSPLVAGVNEQYF. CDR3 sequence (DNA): TGCGCCAGGAGCCAAAAATCCCCATTGGTAGCGGGAGTTAACGAGCAGTACTTC.

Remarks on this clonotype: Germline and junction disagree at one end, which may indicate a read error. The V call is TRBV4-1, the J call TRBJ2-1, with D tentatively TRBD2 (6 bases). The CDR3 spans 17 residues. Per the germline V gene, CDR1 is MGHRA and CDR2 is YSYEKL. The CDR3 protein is CASRQDRRERPYNEQFF. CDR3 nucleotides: TGCGCCAGCAGACAAGATCGTCGGGAGAGGCCCTATAATGAGCAGTTCTTC.

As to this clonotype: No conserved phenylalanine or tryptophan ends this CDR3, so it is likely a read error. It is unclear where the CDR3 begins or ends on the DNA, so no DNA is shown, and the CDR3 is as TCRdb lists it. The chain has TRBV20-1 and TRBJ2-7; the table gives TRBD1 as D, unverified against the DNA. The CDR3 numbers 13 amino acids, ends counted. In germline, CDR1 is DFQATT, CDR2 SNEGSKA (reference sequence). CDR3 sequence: CSARTGDGYEKHL.

The CDR3 loop is CASSGPALGDWKLFF. CDR3 in DNA: TGTGCCAGCAGTGGACCCGCGTTAGGGGACTGGAAGCTGTTTTTT. The chain recombines TRBV6-1 with TRBJ2-2, with D possibly matching TRBD2 (6 bases). The ends were cut back, 4 bases at V and 12 bases at J, with 21 bases in the middle. The CDR3 contains 15 residues. CDR1 and CDR2 (germline): MNHNS, SASEGT.

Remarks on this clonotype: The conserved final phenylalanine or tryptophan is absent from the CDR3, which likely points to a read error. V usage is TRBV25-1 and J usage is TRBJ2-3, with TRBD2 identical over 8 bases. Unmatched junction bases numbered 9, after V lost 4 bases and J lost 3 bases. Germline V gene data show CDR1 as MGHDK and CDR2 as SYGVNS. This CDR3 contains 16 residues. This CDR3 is CASSGWTSRLTDTQYL. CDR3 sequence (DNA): TGTGCCAGCAGTGGTTGGACTAGCAGATTAACAGATACGCAGTATTTG.

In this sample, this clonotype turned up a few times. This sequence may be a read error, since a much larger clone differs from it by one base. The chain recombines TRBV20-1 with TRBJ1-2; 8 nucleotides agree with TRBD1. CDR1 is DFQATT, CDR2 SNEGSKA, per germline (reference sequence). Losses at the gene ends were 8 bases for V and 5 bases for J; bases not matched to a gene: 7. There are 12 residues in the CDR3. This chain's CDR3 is CSTPTGGYGYTF. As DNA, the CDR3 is TGCAGTACGCCTACAGGGGGTTATGGCTACACCTTC.

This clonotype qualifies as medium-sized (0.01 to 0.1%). CDR3 sequence: CASSQYMTASGANVLTF. CDR3 nucleotide sequence: TGTGCCAGCAGCCAGTATATGACAGCTTCTGGGGCCAACGTCCTGACTTTC. The rearrangement links TRBV6-6 to TRBJ2-6, with D perhaps matching TRBD1 (5 bases). V was clipped by 6 bases and J by 1 base, with 16 bases between them. The CDR3 runs to 17 residues. Germline V CDR1 and CDR2: MNHNY, SVGAGI (reference sequence).